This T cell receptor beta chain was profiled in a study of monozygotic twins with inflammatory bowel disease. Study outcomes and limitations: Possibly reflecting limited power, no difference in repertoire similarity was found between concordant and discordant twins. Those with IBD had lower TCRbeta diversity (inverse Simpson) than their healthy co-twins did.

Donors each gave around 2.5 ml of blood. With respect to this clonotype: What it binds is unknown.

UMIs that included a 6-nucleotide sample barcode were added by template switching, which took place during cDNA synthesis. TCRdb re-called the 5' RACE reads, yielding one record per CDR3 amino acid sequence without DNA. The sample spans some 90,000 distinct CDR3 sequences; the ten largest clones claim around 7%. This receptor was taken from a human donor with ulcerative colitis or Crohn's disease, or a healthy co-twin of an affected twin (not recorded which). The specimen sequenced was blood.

The CDR3 sequence: CASSGFYGTGDRQPQHF. The chain links TRBV6-4 to TRBJ1-5; checking the TCRdb D call of TRBD1 is not possible without DNA. The CDR3 is made up of 17 amino acids. Germline V gene sequence: CDR1 MRHNA, CDR2 SNTAGT.